This T cell receptor (beta chain) came from a study of T cell repertoires in cytomegalovirus infection. Whole-study context: From public TCR beta signatures came an indication of both CMV infection and matching HLA type.

The CDR3 sequence is 12 residues long. The ends were cut back, 6 bases at V and 7 bases at J, with 12 bases in the middle. TCRdb independently ran MiXCR on the reads; one entry per CDR3 protein. The table has approximately 500,000 distinct CDR3 sequences, 10% to 12% seen once. Turning to this clonotype: This could be a read error, since a much larger clone is one nucleotide away.

The sample taken for sequencing was PBMCs. The chain links TRBV12-3 or TRBV12-4 to TRBJ1-2, with D tentatively TRBD1 (6 bases). This sequence originates from a human donor in good health (CMV status not recorded). Some clones in this sample may be carry-over from other donors' samples. The CDR3: CASRTGSSGYTF. The CDR3 DNA sequence: TGTGCCAGCAGAACAGGGTCCAGTGGCTACACCTTC.